This TCR beta chain is drawn from a study of blood T cell repertoires in COVID-19. Study-level information: COVID-19 samples, acute and convalescent, were from the United States, Italy and Spain. T cells, B-cell-depleted T cells, or PBMCs provided the cDNA or gDNA that served as material.

In the source study's methods: By means of reference gene primer amplification, nucleated cell counts were estimated. Sequenced by immunoSEQ multiplex PCR; TCRdb stores in-frame clones only, minus some. From that table come the V and J calls and clone size; the DNA was used to work out D and trimming. Of 120,000 to 150,000 clones detected, over 80% appear once; the ten largest clones hold about 6%. This CDR3 has 14 residues. Germline V gene lookup returns CDR1 LNHDA and CDR2 SQIVND (reference sequence). The V end lost 3 bases, the J end lost 5 bases, and 11 bases lay between the germline ends. The sample taken for sequencing was peripheral blood. The TCR sequence derives from a man older than 75 with acute or convalescent COVID-19. The chain has TRBV19 and TRBJ1-5, with D tentatively TRBD1 (5 bases). The CDR3 reads CASSIWQGDQPQHF. DNA for the CDR3: TGTGCCAGTAGTATTTGGCAGGGCGATCAGCCCCAGCATTTT. Combining the CDR3 with reference TRBV19 and TRBJ1-5 gives the whole variable domain DGGITQSPKYLFRKEGQNVTLSCEQNLNHDAMYWYRQDPGQGLRLIYYSQIVNDFQKGDIAEGYSVSREKKESFPLTVTSAQKNPTAFYLCASSIWQGDQPQHFGDGTRLSIL.